This passage covers 10 T cell receptor beta chains from one sample sequenced in a study of graft-versus-host responses after intestinal transplantation. Produced via immunoSEQ multiplex PCR; TCRdb's table is partial and in-frame only. The data show over 9,500 clones, approximately 77% seen once. Lymphocytes from graft epithelium and lamina propria were isolated. Material: ileum tissue, obtained approximately 16 months after intestinal transplantation. These receptors were obtained from a human patient who received an intestinal transplant, so some T cells may come from the graft donor.

The chain has TRBV30 and TRBJ1-2, with D tentatively TRBD1 (5 bases). The CDR3 loop spans 12 amino acids. Germline lookup yields CDR1 GTSNPN and CDR2 SVGIG (reference sequence). Trimming pared 3 bases from V and 4 bases from J, leaving 9 bases between. The CDR3 DNA sequence: TGTGCCTGGAGGTGGGGGAGCTATGGCTACACCTTC. As protein: CAWRWGSYGYTF. Based on the CDR3 plus reference TRBV30 and TRBJ1-2, the full variable domain is SQTIHQWPATLVQPVGSPLSLECTVEGTSNPNLYWYRQAAGRGLQLLFYSVGIGQISSEVPQNLSASRPQDRQFILSSKKLLLSDSGFYLCAWRWGSYGYTFGSGTRLTVV.

The rearrangement joins TRBV11-2 to TRBJ2-2, with 12 positions matching TRBD2. V lost 3 bases, J lost 7 bases, and 3 bases stayed unmatched. The CDR3 length is 15 residues. The V gene's germline CDR1 is SGHAT and CDR2 FQNNGV. CDR3 sequence: CASSFLAGGYGELFF. CDR3 nucleotides: TGTGCCAGCAGCTTTCTAGCGGGGGGGTACGGGGAGCTGTTTTTT.

The V gene is TRBV6-6, the J gene TRBJ1-1; D is uncertain. The V end lost 10 bases, the J end lost 5 bases, and 8 bases lay between the germline ends. Germline CDR1 and CDR2: MNHNY and SVGAGI (reference sequence). CDR3 length: 10 residues. CDR3 sequence reads: CATRGTEAFF. The CDR3 DNA sequence: TGTGCCACCCGAGGGACTGAAGCTTTCTTT.

The CDR3 loop reads CASSLPGVGTEAFF. CDR3 sequence (DNA): TGCGCCAGCAGCTTGCCAGGGGTCGGCACTGAAGCTTTCTTT. The V call is TRBV5-1, the J call TRBJ1-1; a weak D match, TRBD1 (6 bases). Germline lookup yields CDR1 SGHRS and CDR2 YFSETQ. The CDR3 contains 14 residues. Trimming cost V 1 base and J 4 bases, with 11 bases left between them.

The genes are TRBV28 and TRBJ2-5; D perhaps matches TRBD1 (5 bases). The better agreement between TRBJ2-7 and the DNA end casts doubt on the J call. The CDR3 runs to 14 residues. Per germline, CDR1 MDHEN and CDR2 SYDVKM. Written as DNA, the CDR3 is TGTGCCAGCACCCTGGCAGGGTGGGCCTACGAGCAGTACTTC. Translating gives CASTLAGWAYEQYF.

The chain has TRBV9 and TRBJ2-5; TRBD1 agrees at 12 bases. The CDR3 is made up of 15 amino acids. Germline-derived CDR1 and CDR2 are SGDLS and YYNGEE. V shed 7 bases, J shed 6 bases, and the junction held 10 bases outside the gene matches. The CDR3 protein is CASGSPGQGAQTQYF. For the CDR3, the DNA is TGTGCCAGCGGAAGTCCGGGACAGGGGGCGCAGACCCAGTACTTC.

A word on this clone: One junction end disagrees with the germline gene, perhaps due to a read error. This rearrangement joins TRBV2 to TRBJ2-7; D might be TRBD2 (6 bases). This CDR3 has 14 amino acids. Germline CDR1 and CDR2: SNHLY and FYNNEI. For the CDR3, the DNA is TGTGCCAGTAGTGGGGGGAAAAGAACTGACGAGCAGTACTTC. It translates to CASSGGKRTDEQYF.

The chain has TRBV5-8 and TRBJ1-2, with D uncertain. The length of the CDR3 is 14 residues. V lost 4 bases to trimming and J lost 8 bases, with 18 bases between them. Germline lookup yields CDR1 SGHTS and CDR2 YDEGEE. CDR3 nucleotide sequence: TGTGCCAGCAGCCCGGTCCAGTATGGAATGGGCTACACCTTC. This encodes CASSPVQYGMGYTF.

This clone was counted a few times. This chain uses TRBV27 with TRBJ2-5, with a tentative D call TRBD2 (6 bases). The germline gives CDR1 MNHEY, CDR2 SMNVEV (reference sequence). V dropped 1 base and J dropped 2 bases, with 14 bases sitting between them. The CDR3 has 16 residues. CDR3 sequence: CASSLYQRVAQETQYF. CDR3 bases: TGTGCCAGCAGTTTATACCAGCGGGTAGCTCAAGAGACCCAGTACTTC.

The chain links TRBV12-5 to TRBJ2-2, with 10 bases fitting TRBD2. This CDR3 is 16 amino acids long. V trimming: 7 bases; J trimming: 4 bases; junction bases outside the gene matches: 9. CDR1 and CDR2 (germline): LGHNT, FRNRAP. In DNA form, the CDR3 reads TGTGCTAGTGCCCCTTGGAGCGGGGGGGCCACCGGGGAGCTGTTTTTT. It translates to CASAPWSGGATGELFF.